The rows below give T cell receptor beta chains drawn from one sample of a study of blood T cell repertoires in COVID-19. TCRdb's table, derived via immunoSEQ multiplex PCR, lists solely in-frame clones and lacks some. The profile shows 100,000 or so clones, just under 80% of them singletons. Source material: peripheral blood. The source is a woman aged 70 to 79 with acute or convalescent COVID-19. Each CDR3 is given with its conserved first and last residue. D genes are given only for firm matches. A clone size is listed for some rows: how often the clone was seen (once, few, many), or a class if it is expanded.

v_gene	d_gene	abundance	j_gene	CDR3nt	CDR3aa
TRBV7-8	TRBD1	NA	TRBJ1-3	TGTGCCAGCAGCCTAGAACAGGGGCACTGGAACACCATATATTTT	CASSLEQGHWNTIYF
TRBV6-5	NA	NA	TRBJ1-1	TGTGCCAGCAGTCCCTGGGGCAGGAATGAAGCTTTCTTT	CASSPWGRNEAFF
TRBV28	TRBD1	NA	TRBJ1-5	TGTGCCAGCACGCAGGGGGCATATCAGCCCCAGCATTTT	CASTQGAYQPQHF
TRBV2	TRBD2	NA	TRBJ2-3	TGTGCCAGCAGTGAAGGGGGAGCGGGGGCCGATACGCAGTATTTT	CASSEGGAGADTQYF
TRBV18	NA	NA	TRBJ1-2	TGTGCCAGCTCCGCGACTCAGGGTATTACATCCTATGGCTACACCTTC	CASSATQGITSYGYTF
TRBV6-4	NA	NA	TRBJ1-6	TGTGCCAGCAGTGTATCCTCAGGCGAGTCACCCCTCCACTTT	CASSVSSGESPLHF
TRBV28	NA	few	TRBJ1-4	TGTGCCAGCAGTTTATCAGGTCCTAATGAAAAACTGTTTTTT	CASSLSGPNEKLFF
TRBV19	NA	NA	TRBJ1-5	TGTGCCAGTAGTATTGAGGGTCTTCTAAGCAATCAGCCCCAGCATTTT	CASSIEGLLSNQPQHF
TRBV19	NA	once	TRBJ1-2	TGTGCCAGTGGGGAGACACTTAACTATGGCTACACCTTC	CASGETLNYGYTF
TRBV15	TRBD1	NA	TRBJ1-5	TGTGCCACCAGCAGAGACAGGGGGCTGGCTCAGCCCCAGCATTTT	CATSRDRGLAQPQHF
TRBV27	NA	once	TRBJ1-1	TGTGCCAGCAGAGGGGGGGGGACTGAAGCTTTCTTT	CASRGGGTEAFF
TRBV4-1	TRBD1	NA	TRBJ1-2	TGCGCCAGCAGCCAAGCCGGGACAGGGGTCCGAGGGGGCTATGGCTACACCTTC	CASSQAGTGVRGGYGYTF
TRBV29-1	NA	NA	TRBJ1-4	TGCAGCGTTGGAGGGACTGCAACTAATGAAAAACTGTTTTTT	CSVGGTATNEKLFF
TRBV7-8	TRBD1	NA	TRBJ2-7	TGTGCCAGCAGCTTAGCATACGGGACAGGGGTCGAGCAGTACTTC	CASSLAYGTGVEQYF
TRBV2	NA	once	TRBJ1-5	TGTGCCAGCAGTTATATCAGGGGTGGGCAGCCCCAGCATTTT	CASSYIRGGQPQHF
TRBV6-6	TRBD1	NA	TRBJ1-5	TGTGCCAGTAACAGGGGTGAGCAGCCCCAGCATTTT	CASNRGEQPQHF
TRBV9	NA	NA	TRBJ1-6	TGTGCCAGCAGCGCCAGTGGTATTAATTCACCCCTCCACTTT	CASSASGINSPLHF
TRBV2	TRBD1	once	TRBJ2-1	TGTGCCAGCAGTGGGGACAGGGGCGCCTACAATGAGCAGTTCTTC	CASSGDRGAYNEQFF
TRBV12-3/TRBV12-4	TRBD1	NA	TRBJ1-5	TGTGCCAGCACCTCGGACAGGGTTAAGCCCCAGCATTTT	CASTSDRVKPQHF
TRBV30	TRBD1	NA	TRBJ1-1	TGTGCCTGGGGGGACAGGGTTTTTCCAGCTTTCTTT	CAWGDRVFPAFF
TRBV5-5	NA	NA	TRBJ1-2	TGTGCCAGCAGCTTGGACAGGATGAGGGGCTACACCTTC	CASSLDRMRGYTF
TRBV28	TRBD1	once	TRBJ1-1	TGTGCCAGCAGTTTACCAGGGGGCAGTTACACTGAAGCTTTCTTT	CASSLPGGSYTEAFF
TRBV30	TRBD1	once	TRBJ1-5	TGTGCCTGGAGTGGGACAGGGGGCAATCAGCCCCAGCATTTT	CAWSGTGGNQPQHF
TRBV5-6	NA	NA	TRBJ2-1	TGTGCCAGCAGCTTTTACGGCAGGGTCGGCAATGAGCAGTTCTTC	CASSFYGRVGNEQFF
TRBV6-1	TRBD1	NA	TRBJ1-6	TGTGCCAGCAGTGAAGACTTGGGACAGGGGGTTCGGAATTCACCCCTCCACTTT	CASSEDLGQGVRNSPLHF
TRBV6-6	TRBD1	few	TRBJ2-1	TGTGCCAGCAGTCCCGGGACAGGGCCCCACAATGAGCAGTTCTTC	CASSPGTGPHNEQFF
TRBV5-1	NA	NA	TRBJ1-1	TGCGCCAGCAGCCAGATACAGGGAGAAACTGAAGCTTTCTTT	CASSQIQGETEAFF
TRBV5-1	NA	NA	TRBJ2-1	TGCGCCAGCAGCTTGGGCGACGGGGTCAATGAGCAGTTCTTC	CASSLGDGVNEQFF
TRBV7-8	TRBD1	NA	TRBJ1-1	TGTGCCAGCAGTGATTTAACAGGGGGGGGTACTGAAGCTTTCTTT	CASSDLTGGGTEAFF
TRBV3-1/TRBV3-2	TRBD1	NA	TRBJ2-3	TGTGCCGGCACTGGACAGGGGGCACCCGATACGCAGTATTTT	CAGTGQGAPDTQYF
TRBV6-6	TRBD1	NA	TRBJ1-2	TGTGCCAGCAGTTTACAGGGGGGAAATGGCTACACCTTC	CASSLQGGNGYTF
TRBV6-1	NA	NA	TRBJ1-5	TGTGCCAGCAGTGACCCGGGGGGGGGCAATCAGCCCCAGCATTTT	CASSDPGGGNQPQHF
TRBV27	NA	NA	TRBJ2-2	TGTGCCAGCACACCGACCGGGACAATAGGCGGGGAGCTGTTTTTT	CASTPTGTIGGELFF
TRBV5-4	NA	NA	TRBJ2-6	TGTGCCAGCAGCTTGGTGGTGGCCGTCTCTGGGGCCAACGTCCTGACTTTC	CASSLVVAVSGANVLTF
TRBV7-2	NA	NA	TRBJ2-2	TGTGCCAGCAGCTTACAGGGCAACGGGGAGCTGTTTTTT	CASSLQGNGELFF
TRBV9	NA	NA	TRBJ2-1	TGTGCCAGCAGCCCAAGGGGGAACTCCTACAATGAGCAGTTCTTC	CASSPRGNSYNEQFF
TRBV15	TRBD1	NA	TRBJ1-4	TGTGCCTCTCAGACAGGGCCTAATGAAAAACTGTTTTTT	CASQTGPNEKLFF
TRBV6-5	TRBD1	NA	TRBJ2-2	TGTGCCAGCAGGTTCCTGGGACAGGGTGTCGGGGAGCTGTTTTTT	CASRFLGQGVGELFF
TRBV12-3/TRBV12-4	NA	NA	TRBJ1-3	TGTGCCAGCACTCCACAGCCAGACACCATATATTTT	CASTPQPDTIYF
TRBV12-3/TRBV12-4	NA	NA	TRBJ2-3	TGTGCCAGCAGTTTAGGTGACTTACCTACGCAGTATTTT	CASSLGDLPTQYF
TRBV6-5	TRBD2	NA	TRBJ2-7	TGTGCCAGCAGTTACGGTGGCGGGGGAACTTACGAGCAGTACTTC	CASSYGGGGTYEQYF
TRBV7-2	TRBD1	NA	TRBJ2-5	TGTGCCAGCAACAGGGGGTCGGGACAGCAAGAGACCCAGTACTTC	CASNRGSGQQETQYF
TRBV9	NA	once	TRBJ1-2	TGTGCCAGCAGCGAATCGGGGGGGTTCGGCTACACCTTC	CASSESGGFGYTF
TRBV9	TRBD2	NA	TRBJ2-1	TGTGCCAGCAGCGCCCGACTAGCGGAATACAATGAGCAGTTCTTC	CASSARLAEYNEQFF